The 16 T cell receptor beta chains below were found in one sample sequenced in a study of identical twins. TCRdb ran MiXCR on the 5' RACE reads and lists one entry per CDR3 protein. The sample holds hundreds of thousands of distinct CDR3 sequences, roughly an eighth seen once. This sample was also put to use in a study of yellow fever vaccine responses in identical twins.

Sequenced: PBMCs. Every receptor here comes from a woman aged 18-30 years in good health.

The CDR3: CSVNRGVGQPQHF. In nucleotides, the CDR3 is TGCAGCGTTAACAGGGGGGTAGGTCAGCCCCAGCATTTT. The chain recombines TRBV29-1 with TRBJ1-5, with TRBD1 matching 8 bases. This CDR3 is built from 13 residues. Germline CDR1 and CDR2: SQVTM and ANQGSEA. Unmatched junction bases numbered 6, after V lost 5 bases and J lost 6 bases.

The sample holds a few counts of this clonotype. The V and J genes are TRBV5-5 and TRBJ2-1; D not resolved. With 1 base removed from V and 3 bases from J, the gap between germline ends came to 14 bases. The germline V gene encodes CDR1 SGHKS and CDR2 YYEKEE (reference sequence). CDR3 size: 16 residues. The CDR3 protein is CASSLRSRRNYNEQFF. The DNA of the CDR3 is TGTGCCAGCAGCTTGAGGAGCCGTAGGAACTACAATGAGCAGTTCTTC. The full variable domain, completed using reference TRBV5-5 and TRBJ2-1, is DAGVTQSPTHLIKTRGQQVTLRCSPISGHKSVSWYQQVLGQGPQFIFQYYEKEERGRGNFPDRFSARQFPNYSSELNVNALLLGDSALYLCASSLRSRRNYNEQFFGPGTRLTVL.

The J gene is TRBJ2-2, the V gene TRBV7-9; no firm D call. V lost 7 bases and J lost 3, with 15 bases in between. The germline V gene has CDR1 SEHNR and CDR2 FQNEAQ (reference sequence). The CDR3 runs to 15 residues. CDR3 loop: CASTQSVADTGELFF. DNA of the CDR3: TGTGCCAGCACTCAAAGTGTGGCGGACACCGGGGAGCTGTTTTTT.

This clonotype was counted at least ten times. The chain uses TRBV4-1 and TRBJ1-2, with 8 bases lining up with TRBD1. CDR3 size: 13 residues. Germline lookup yields CDR1 MGHRA and CDR2 YSYEKL. V lost 4 bases and J lost 4; bases outside the gene matches: 2. This CDR3 reads CASSPGQVYGYTF. In DNA, the CDR3 is TGCGCCAGCAGCCCGGGACAGGTCTATGGCTACACCTTC.

This chain links TRBV5-1 with TRBJ2-2; D perhaps matches TRBD2 (5 bases). Germline loops: CDR1 SGHRS, CDR2 YFSETQ. Trimming removed 3 bases at V and 3 bases at J, with 18 bases between. The length of the CDR3 is 17 residues. In DNA form, the CDR3 reads TGCGCCAGCAGCTATGGAGGAGGCAGGTCTGACACCGGGGAGCTGTTTTTT. Residues: CASSYGGGRSDTGELFF.

This clonotype showed up just a few times. The chain has TRBV19 and TRBJ2-7; D possibly corresponds to TRBD1 (5 bases). CDR1 is LNHDA and CDR2 is SQIVND in the germline V gene (reference sequence). Deletions cut 1 base from V and 2 bases from J, with 12 bases between. This CDR3 contains 15 residues. This CDR3 reads CASSIADSPTYEQYF. DNA for the CDR3: TGTGCCAGTAGTATAGCAGACAGTCCTACCTACGAGCAGTACTTC.

This chain joins TRBV7-8 and TRBJ1-1; a weak D match, TRBD1 (5 bases). V was trimmed by 4 bases and J by 7 bases, leaving 16 bases between them. Germline V CDR1 and CDR2: SGHVS, FQNEAQ. The CDR3 runs 14 residues. In DNA, the CDR3 is TGTGCCAGCAGCTCCGATGAAGGGGACGATGAAGCTTTCTTT. Protein: CASSSDEGDDEAFF.

This clonotype appeared many times. The V and J genes are TRBV5-1 and TRBJ2-1; D perhaps matches TRBD2 (5 bases). V was cut by 0 bases and J by 9 bases, with 7 bases left in between. Germline V gives CDR1 SGHRS, CDR2 YFSETQ. The CDR3 is made up of 12 amino acids. The CDR3 here is CASSLALAEQFF. For the CDR3, the DNA is TGCGCCAGCAGCTTGGCGCTAGCTGAGCAGTTCTTC.

This clonotype occurred a few times. This chain connects TRBV7-9 to TRBJ2-1; 8 positions agree with TRBD1. CDR3 length: 13 residues. CDR1 is SEHNR, CDR2 FQNEAQ, per germline (reference sequence). V trimming: 3 bases; J trimming: 8 bases; junction bases outside the gene matches: 3. The CDR3 DNA sequence: TGTGCCAGCAGCTTTACGACAGGGGATGAGCAGTTCTTC. Protein: CASSFTTGDEQFF. The whole variable domain, filled in from reference TRBV7-9 and TRBJ2-1, reads DTGVSQNPRHKITKRGQNVTFRCDPISEHNRLYWYRQTLGQGPEFLTYFQNEAQLEKSRLLSDRFSAERPKGSFSTLEIQRTEQGDSAMYLCASSFTTGDEQFFGPGTRLTVL.

This clonotype occurred a few times. This chain joins TRBV12-3 or TRBV12-4 and TRBJ2-7; the D gene is possibly TRBD2 (6 bases). Trimming stripped 3 bases from V and 4 bases from J, with 13 bases between. This CDR3 is 14 amino acids long. The CDR3 spells CASSFGGISYEQYF. In DNA form, the CDR3 reads TGTGCCAGCAGTTTCGGGGGTATCTCGTACGAGCAGTACTTC.

The CDR3: CSAGRVAEQYF. CDR3 coding DNA: TGCAGTGCTGGCAGGGTGGCCGAGCAGTACTTC. The chain is built from TRBV20-1 and TRBJ2-7; a weak D match, TRBD1 (5 bases). Germline values: CDR1 DFQATT, CDR2 SNEGSKA (reference sequence). The CDR3 runs 11 residues. Trimming pared 5 bases from V and 6 bases from J, leaving 11 bases between.

Here the CDR3 reads CSAAGTRDYEQYF. CDR3 coding DNA: TGCAGTGCTGCCGGGACTAGAGACTACGAGCAGTACTTC. V usage is TRBV20-1 and J usage is TRBJ2-7, with TRBD2 identical over 8 bases. The CDR3 has 13 amino acids. J lost 3 bases, V lost 5 bases, and 6 bases had no gene match. In germline, CDR1 is DFQATT, CDR2 SNEGSKA (reference sequence).

This clonotype has only a few counts. The V call is TRBV6-1, the J call TRBJ2-3; D may be TRBD1 or TRBD2 (5 bases each). Between the trimmed V and J ends, which lost 3 bases and 2 bases, there was a span of 9 bases. Germline V CDR1 and CDR2: MNHNS, SASEGT. The CDR3 is 14 residues long. CDR3 sequence: CASSDGAVTDTQYF. CDR3 DNA sequence: TGTGCCAGCAGTGACGGGGCGGTCACAGATACGCAGTATTTT.

The chain carries TRBV6-1 and TRBJ2-7; TRBD2 matches at 12 bases. Germline V gene lookup returns CDR1 MNHNS and CDR2 SASEGT. The CDR3 consists of 15 residues. V dropped 6 bases and J dropped 6; count of bases not matched to a gene: 9. This chain's CDR3 is CASSLTSGRLREQYF. As DNA, the CDR3 is TGTGCCAGCAGCCTCACTAGCGGGAGGCTCCGCGAGCAGTACTTC.

This clonotype was counted between two and nine times. This chain uses TRBV5-1 with TRBJ2-3; D gene uncertain. The CDR3 length is 17 residues. Germline CDR1 and CDR2: SGHRS and YFSETQ. V shed 2 bases and J shed 0 bases, with 16 bases lying between them. CDR3 nucleotide sequence: TGCGCCAGCAGCTTAATGGTGCCCGAGATTAGCACAGATACGCAGTATTTT. This sequence encodes CASSLMVPEISTDTQYF.

This clonotype was seen many times. The rearrangement links TRBV7-9 to TRBJ1-2; a possible D gene is TRBD1 (5 bases). This CDR3 spans 15 amino acids. The germline CDR1 and CDR2 sequences are SEHNR and FQNEAQ (reference sequence). Trimming took 6 bases from V and 0 from J, leaving 14 bases between them. In DNA, the CDR3 is TGTGCCAGCAGTCCTACAGGTGGGACTAACTATGGCTACACCTTC. Amino acid sequence: CASSPTGGTNYGYTF.